This T cell receptor (beta chain) was sequenced in a study of response to subunit inactivated influenza vaccine. General observations from the study: Only a handful of new T cells, the authors suggested, are recruited with each seasonal influenza vaccination.

MiXCR, applied by TCRdb to the RT-PCR reads, yields one record per CDR3 protein. Altogether over 750,000 distinct CDR3 sequences are present, 21% being singletons, with the ten largest covering roughly a tenth. About this clonotype itself: Its antigen remains unidentified.

This CDR3 is 14 amino acids long. Trimming cost V 2 bases and J 6 bases, with 11 bases left between them. Per germline, CDR1 MNHEY and CDR2 SMNVEV (reference sequence). Specimen: PBMCs from blood, collected around 5 days after vaccination. The chain joins TRBV27 to TRBJ2-1; possibly TRBD2 for D (5 bases). The clonotype was recovered from a man aged 50 or older who received an inactivated influenza vaccine. CDR3 sequence: CASSLISVGNEQFF. The CDR3 DNA sequence: TGTGCCAGCAGTTTAATTAGCGTTGGCAATGAGCAGTTCTTC.